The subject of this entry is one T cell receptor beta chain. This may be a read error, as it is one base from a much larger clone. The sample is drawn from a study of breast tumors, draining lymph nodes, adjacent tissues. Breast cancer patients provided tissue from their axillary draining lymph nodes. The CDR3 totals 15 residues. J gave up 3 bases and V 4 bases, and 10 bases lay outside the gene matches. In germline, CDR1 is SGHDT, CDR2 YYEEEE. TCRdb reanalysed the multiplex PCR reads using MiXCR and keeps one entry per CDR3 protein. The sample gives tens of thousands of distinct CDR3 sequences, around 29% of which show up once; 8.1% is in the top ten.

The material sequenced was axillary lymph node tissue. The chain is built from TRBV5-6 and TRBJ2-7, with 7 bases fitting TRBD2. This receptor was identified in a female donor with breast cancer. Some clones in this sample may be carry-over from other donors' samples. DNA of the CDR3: TGTGCCAGCAGCATCCTAGCGGCACCCGGCTACGAGCAGTACTTC. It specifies CASSILAAPGYEQYF. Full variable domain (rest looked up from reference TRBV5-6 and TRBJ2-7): DAGVTQSPTHLIKTRGQQVTLRCSPKSGHDTVSWYQQALGQGPQFIFQYYEEEERQRGNFPDRFSGHQFPNYSSELNVNALLLGDSALYLCASSILAAPGYEQYFGPGTRLTVT.